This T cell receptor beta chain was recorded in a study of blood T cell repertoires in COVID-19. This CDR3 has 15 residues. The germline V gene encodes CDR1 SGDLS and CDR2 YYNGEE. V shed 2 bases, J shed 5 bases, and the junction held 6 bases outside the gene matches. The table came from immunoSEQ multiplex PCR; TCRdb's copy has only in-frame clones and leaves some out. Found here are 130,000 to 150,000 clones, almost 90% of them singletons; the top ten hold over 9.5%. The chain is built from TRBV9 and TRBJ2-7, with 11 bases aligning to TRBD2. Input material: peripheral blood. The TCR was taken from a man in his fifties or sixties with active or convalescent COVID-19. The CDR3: CASSVLAGGPNEQYF. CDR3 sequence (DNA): TGTGCCAGCAGCGTCTTAGCGGGAGGGCCCAACGAGCAGTACTTC.